This TCR beta chain was sequenced for a study of control samples from healthy donors and cancer patients. This CDR3 contains 14 residues. Trimming left V 5 bases short and J 0 bases short, with 10 bases between. Germline V gene sequence: CDR1 SGHVS, CDR2 FQNEAQ. Produced via immunoSEQ multiplex PCR; TCRdb's table is partial and in-frame only. The sample records 350,000 to 450,000 clones, approximately 92% being singletons. Sequencing was performed on PBMCs. The chain has TRBV7-8 and TRBJ2-5; no clear D gene. The TCR sequence derives from a man aged 35 to 55 with head and neck cancer. The CDR3 DNA reads TGTGCCAGCAGCCCACGATTGTACCAAGAGACCCAGTACTTC. Its translation: CASSPRLYQETQYF. Looking up the rest from reference TRBV7-8 and TRBJ2-5 gives the full variable domain: GAGVSQSPRYKVAKRGQDVALRCDPISGHVSLFWYQQALGQGPEFLTYFQNEAQLDKSGLPSDRFFAERPEGSVSTLKIQRTQQEDSAVYLCASSPRLYQETQYFGPGTRLLVL.